The present T cell receptor (beta chain) was sequenced within a study of cytomegalovirus exposure and HLA in healthy donors. Study results and limitations: Across donors, most TCRs were seen rarely, yet some public ones were widespread. Later on, an analysis showed TCR association rates differing by HLA locus, with DRB1 the most and HLA-C the fewest. Researchers reported in a later analysis that a missense DCLRE1C variant was tied to TCR beta V- and J-gene trimming.

The primer mix had 60 Vbeta and 13 Jbeta primers. Assay used: immunoSEQ multiplex PCR; TCRdb lists only in-frame clones, some missing. The table shows about 160,000 clones, with around 80% occurring only once. Between the trimmed V and J ends, which lost 1 base and 5 bases, there was a span of 14 bases. The CDR3 consists of 16 residues. Germline lookup yields CDR1 SGHVS and CDR2 FQNEAQ. This clone appeared once. The target antigen is unknown. The receptor's source is a woman aged 18 to 35 in good health and CMV-seronegative. The sequenced sample was PBMCs. The chain recombines TRBV7-8 with TRBJ2-2, with D unclear. Written as DNA, the CDR3 is TGTGCCAGCAGCTTAGATCGAGACATAAGGACCGGGGAGCTGTTTTTT. Its protein is CASSLDRDIRTGELFF.